This T cell receptor (beta chain) is from a study of T-cell reconstitution after alpha-beta-depleted transplantation in children. Study-wide results and caveats: Reported findings indicate that, about two months after transplant, alpha-beta T cells came from several hundred expanded clones, which were derived from non-depleted graft cells.

This clonotype showed up many times. The antigen is not known. Preparing the TCRbeta library involved the use of unique molecular identifiers. TCRdb used MiXCR to reprocess the PCR reads, holding one entry per CDR3 protein. The repertoire consists of about 20,000 distinct CDR3 sequences, with 13% occurring once and the leading ten covering around 36%. This CDR3 is built from 14 residues. Trimming cost V 3 bases and J 8 bases; bases outside gene matches: 3. Germline V lookup: CDR1 SGHRS, CDR2 YFSETQ. The receptor's source is a female patient aged 2 to 10 who had a stem cell transplant for congenital amegakaryocytic thrombocytopenia, so the T cells may come from the graft donor. The genes are TRBV5-1 and TRBJ2-3; 13 bases map to TRBD2. The sequences come from PBMCs, mostly from graft donor cells, collected 60 days after TCRalphabeta/CD19-depleted stem cell transplant. The CDR3: CASSSGTSGTTQYF. The CDR3, as DNA: TGCGCCAGCAGCTCCGGGACTAGCGGGACTACGCAGTATTTT. Drawing the rest from reference TRBV5-1 and TRBJ2-3, the complete variable domain is KAGVTQTPRYLIKTRGQQVTLSCSPISGHRSVSWYQQTPGQGLQFLFEYFSETQRNKGNFPGRFSGRQFSNSRSEMNVSTLELGDSALYLCASSSGTSGTTQYFGPGTRLTVL.